A single sample is the source of the 2 T cell receptor beta chains below, sequenced in a study of OX40 agonist ivuxolimab in advanced cancers. Data came from immunoSEQ multiplex PCR; TCRdb stores just in-frame clones and leaves some out. Among around 69,000 clones, approximately 92% were seen once, and the ten largest hold 5.5% to 8%. The source was CD4+ or CD8+ T cells sorted from blood, collected in a trial of the OX40 agonist ivuxolimab. These receptors were taken from an adult with an advanced solid tumor such as melanoma, head and neck, liver or kidney cancer.

In its sample, this clone was seen once. The V gene is TRBV27, the J gene TRBJ2-1; TRBD2 is a possible D gene (6 bases). The CDR3 spans 15 residues. Looked up from germline, CDR1 is MNHEY and CDR2 is SMNVEV (reference sequence). With 4 bases removed from V and 8 bases from J, the gap between germline ends came to 18 bases. CDR3 sequence reads: CASSSSGLPIHEQFF. The CDR3 bases are TGTGCCAGCAGTTCGTCGGGACTGCCTATCCATGAGCAGTTCTTC.

V and J are TRBV9 and TRBJ2-1, with 8 bases identical to TRBD2. This CDR3 is built from 15 residues. The junction had 6 bases not matched to a gene; V was cut back by 3 bases and J by 4 bases. Germline V CDR1 and CDR2: SGDLS, YYNGEE. The CDR3 nucleotides read TGTGCCAGCAGCGACGCTAGCGGGCCTTACAATGAGCAGTTCTTC. It yields the protein CASSDASGPYNEQFF.